A selection of T cell receptor beta chains follows, all from one sample in a study of chemoradiotherapy in HPV16-positive cancers. Clones were sequenced by immunoSEQ multiplex PCR, and TCRdb holds only the in-frame ones, with some missing. The data contain 13,000 to 15,000 clones, around 88% of them singletons. Here the sequenced sample was blood, taken from a patient who underwent chemoradiotherapy. These receptors all stem from a human donor with HPV-associated anogenital cancer. CDR3s include the opening cysteine and the closing phenylalanine or tryptophan. Each record gives: V gene, CDR3 length, J gene, D gene, clone size, CDR3 protein, CDR3 DNA. A D gene is named only where the DNA matches it firmly. Rows may omit the clone size; those that give it use once, few, many or a size class.

TRBV18	15	TRBJ1-3	NA	NA	CASSPQGRLFSTIYF	TGTGCCAGCTCACCACAAGGACGACTCTTCAGCACCATATATTTT
TRBV10-3	14	TRBJ1-1	NA	NA	CAISRDYGNTEAFF	TGTGCCATCAGCCGGGACTACGGGAACACTGAAGCTTTCTTT
TRBV5-4	17	TRBJ1-1	TRBD1	NA	CASSFKTGTGGDTEAFF	TGTGCCAGCAGCTTTAAAACCGGGACAGGGGGTGACACTGAAGCTTTCTTT
TRBV19	13	TRBJ2-7	TRBD2	once	CASSSGRAGEQYF	TGTGCCAGTAGTAGCGGGAGGGCTGGCGAGCAGTACTTC
TRBV4-1	15	TRBJ1-4	TRBD1	NA	CASSQGQGSNEKLFF	TGCGCCAGCAGCCAAGGACAGGGCTCTAATGAAAAACTGTTTTTT
TRBV28	13	TRBJ2-1	TRBD1	NA	CASILTGVNEQFF	TGTGCCAGCATCCTCACAGGGGTGAATGAGCAGTTCTTC
TRBV30	14	TRBJ1-4	TRBD1	few	CAWSPTGGAEKLFF	TGTGCCTGGAGTCCGACAGGGGGCGCGGAAAAACTGTTTTTT
TRBV2	12	TRBJ1-2	NA	NA	CASRPDSGGYTF	TGTGCCAGCAGACCCGACAGCGGCGGCTACACCTTC
TRBV7-9	14	TRBJ2-1	NA	NA	CASSLPEGYNEQFF	TGTGCCAGCAGCCTCCCCGAGGGGTACAATGAGCAGTTCTTC
TRBV10-3	13	TRBJ1-2	NA	NA	CATDTGRDYGYTF	TGTGCCACCGACACAGGGAGGGACTATGGCTACACCTTC
TRBV25-1	12	TRBJ2-5	NA	NA	CASTASGETQYF	TGTGCCAGCACCGCGTCCGGGGAGACCCAGTACTTC
TRBV19	13	TRBJ2-1	NA	medium-sized	CASSISGYNEQFF	TGTGCCAGTAGTATATCGGGCTACAATGAGCAGTTCTTC
TRBV4-1	14	TRBJ1-2	TRBD1	NA	CASSPDRTGYGYTF	TGCGCCAGCAGCCCAGACCGGACAGGCTATGGCTACACCTTC
TRBV19	16	TRBJ1-5	NA	NA	CASSTTWSVSNQPQHF	TGTGCCAGTAGTACCACTTGGAGTGTTAGCAATCAGCCCCAGCATTTT
TRBV7-2	17	TRBJ1-6	NA	NA	CASSARLRGVKNSPLHF	TGTGCCAGCAGCGCCCGGTTAAGGGGGGTAAAGAATTCACCCCTCCACTTT